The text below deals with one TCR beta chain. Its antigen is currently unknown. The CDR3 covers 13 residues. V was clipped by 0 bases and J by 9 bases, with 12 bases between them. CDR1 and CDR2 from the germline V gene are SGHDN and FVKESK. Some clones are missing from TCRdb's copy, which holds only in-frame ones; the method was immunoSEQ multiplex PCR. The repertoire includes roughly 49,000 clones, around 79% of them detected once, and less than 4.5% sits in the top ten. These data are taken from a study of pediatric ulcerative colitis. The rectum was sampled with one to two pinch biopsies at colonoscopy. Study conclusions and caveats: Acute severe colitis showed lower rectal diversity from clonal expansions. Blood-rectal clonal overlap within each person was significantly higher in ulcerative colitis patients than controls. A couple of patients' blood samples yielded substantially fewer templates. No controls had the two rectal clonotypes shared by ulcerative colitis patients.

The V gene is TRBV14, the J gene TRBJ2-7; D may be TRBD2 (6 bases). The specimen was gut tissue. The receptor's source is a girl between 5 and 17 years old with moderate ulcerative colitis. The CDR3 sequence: CASSQDRGLGQYF. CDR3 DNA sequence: TGTGCCAGCAGCCAAGATCGGGGGTTAGGGCAGTACTTC.